This T cell receptor beta chain was captured by sequencing in a study of molecular identifiers for immune sequencing clone quantification. In its sample, this clonotype was seen many times. TCRdb reprocessed the PCR reads with MiXCR, giving one entry per CDR3 protein. There are 40,000 to 65,000 distinct CDR3 sequences in the sample; around 34% occur only once, and 3.8% lies in the top ten. The TCR originated in a human donor in good health. Some libraries in this study had Jurkat cell RNA spiked in. The material sequenced was naive CD8+ T cells from blood, with Jurkat cell RNA spiked in. The subset denotes: FACS-sorted CD8+CD4-CCR7+CD45RA+ naive T cells.

The CDR3 DNA follows: TGTGCCAGCACGGACAGGGTCATAGATACGCAGTATTTT. Translation: CASTDRVIDTQYF. J is TRBJ2-3 and V is TRBV6-2 or TRBV6-3; 8 bases line up with TRBD1. The germline V gene encodes CDR1 MNHEY and CDR2 SVGEGT. The CDR3 has 13 residues. With 7 bases clipped from V and 5 bases from J, the junction kept 5 bases outside the gene matches.